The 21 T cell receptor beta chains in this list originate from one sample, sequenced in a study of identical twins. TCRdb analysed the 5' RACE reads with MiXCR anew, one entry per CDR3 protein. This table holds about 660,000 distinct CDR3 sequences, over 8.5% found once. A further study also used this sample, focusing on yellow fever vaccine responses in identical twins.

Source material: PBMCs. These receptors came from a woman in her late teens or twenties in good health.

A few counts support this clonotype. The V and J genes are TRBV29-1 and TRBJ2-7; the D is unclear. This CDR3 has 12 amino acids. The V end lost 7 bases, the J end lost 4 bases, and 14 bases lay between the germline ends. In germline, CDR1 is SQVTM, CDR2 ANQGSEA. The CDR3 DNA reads TGCAGCGCACTCCGGACGGATTACGAGCAGTACTTC. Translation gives CSALRTDYEQYF.

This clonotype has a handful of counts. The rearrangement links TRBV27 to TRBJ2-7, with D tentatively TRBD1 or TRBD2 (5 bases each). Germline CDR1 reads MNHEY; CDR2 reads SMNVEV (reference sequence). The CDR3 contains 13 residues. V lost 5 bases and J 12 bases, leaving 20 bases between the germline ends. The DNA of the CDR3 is TGTGCCAGCAGTAACCGGGGCGCCGGTATGCGGTACTTC. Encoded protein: CASSNRGAGMRYF.

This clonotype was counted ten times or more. The CDR3 is CSAREMAGLRIYEQYF. The CDR3 nucleotides read TGCAGTGCTAGAGAGATGGCCGGCCTTCGTATCTACGAGCAGTACTTC. The rearrangement joins TRBV20-1 to TRBJ2-7, with no clear D. Germline loops: CDR1 DFQATT, CDR2 SNEGSKA (reference sequence). Trimming removed 0 bases from V and 3 bases from J, with 18 bases in between. This CDR3 is 16 amino acids long.

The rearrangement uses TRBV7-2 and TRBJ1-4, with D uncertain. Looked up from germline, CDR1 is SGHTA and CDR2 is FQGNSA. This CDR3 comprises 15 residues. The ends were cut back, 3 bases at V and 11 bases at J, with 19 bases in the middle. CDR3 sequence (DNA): TGTGCCAGCAGCTTTTCGGGCAGGCCCGAGTGGAAACTGTTTTTT. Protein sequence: CASSFSGRPEWKLFF.

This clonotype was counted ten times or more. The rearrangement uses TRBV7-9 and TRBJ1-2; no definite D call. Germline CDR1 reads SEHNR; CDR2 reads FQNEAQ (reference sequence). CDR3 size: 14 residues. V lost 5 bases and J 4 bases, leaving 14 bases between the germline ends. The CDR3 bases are TGTGCCAGCAGCATGGAGACCGCGGGCTATGGCTACACCTTC. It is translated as CASSMETAGYGYTF.

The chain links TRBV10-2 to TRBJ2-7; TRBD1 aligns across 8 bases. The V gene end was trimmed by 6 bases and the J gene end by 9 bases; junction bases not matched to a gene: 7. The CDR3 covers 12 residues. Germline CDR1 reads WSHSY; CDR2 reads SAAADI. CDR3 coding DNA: TGCGCCAGCAGAGGACAGGGTACGGGGCAGTACTTC. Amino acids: CASRGQGTGQYF.

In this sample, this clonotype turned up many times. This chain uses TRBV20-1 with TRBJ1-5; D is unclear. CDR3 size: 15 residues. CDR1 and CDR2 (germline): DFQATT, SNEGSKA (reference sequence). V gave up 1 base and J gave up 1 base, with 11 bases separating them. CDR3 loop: CSARVVGSSNQPQHF. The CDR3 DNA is TGCAGTGCTAGAGTGGTAGGGTCGAGCAATCAGCCCCAGCATTTT.

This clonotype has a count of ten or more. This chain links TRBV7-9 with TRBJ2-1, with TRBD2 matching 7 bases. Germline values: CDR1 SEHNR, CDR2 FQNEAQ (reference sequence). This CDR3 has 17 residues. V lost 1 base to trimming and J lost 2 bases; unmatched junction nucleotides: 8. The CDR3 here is CASSLEVGTTTYNEQFF. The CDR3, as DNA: TGTGCCAGCAGCTTAGAGGTGGGGACTACCACCTACAATGAGCAGTTCTTC.

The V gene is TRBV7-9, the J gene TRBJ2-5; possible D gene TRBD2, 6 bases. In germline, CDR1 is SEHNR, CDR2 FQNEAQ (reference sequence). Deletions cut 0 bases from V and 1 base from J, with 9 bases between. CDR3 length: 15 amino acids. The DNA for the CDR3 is TGTGCCAGCAGCTTAGCTCTAGCGCTCCAAGAGACCCAGTACTTC. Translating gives CASSLALALQETQYF.

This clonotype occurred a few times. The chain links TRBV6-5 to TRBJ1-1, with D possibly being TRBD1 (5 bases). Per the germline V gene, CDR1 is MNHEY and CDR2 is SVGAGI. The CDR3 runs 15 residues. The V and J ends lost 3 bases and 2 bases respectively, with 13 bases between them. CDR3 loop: CASSYFSGANTEAFF. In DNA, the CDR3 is TGTGCCAGCAGTTATTTCTCTGGGGCTAACACTGAAGCTTTCTTT.

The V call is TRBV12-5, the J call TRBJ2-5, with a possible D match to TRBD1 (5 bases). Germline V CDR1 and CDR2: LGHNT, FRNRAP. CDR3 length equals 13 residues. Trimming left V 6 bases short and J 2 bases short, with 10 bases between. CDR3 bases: TGTGCTAGTGGCCCTGGGGCACAAGAGACCCAGTACTTC. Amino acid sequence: CASGPGAQETQYF.

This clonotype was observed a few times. CDR3 bases: TGTGCCAGCAGTTTATCGATCCCGGACGGATTAAACTATGGCTACACCTTC. Translating it yields CASSLSIPDGLNYGYTF. This chain links TRBV27 with TRBJ1-2; D unclear. This CDR3 region has 17 residues. CDR1 and CDR2 (germline): MNHEY, SMNVEV (reference sequence). V was cut by 0 bases and J by 2 bases, with 16 bases left in between.

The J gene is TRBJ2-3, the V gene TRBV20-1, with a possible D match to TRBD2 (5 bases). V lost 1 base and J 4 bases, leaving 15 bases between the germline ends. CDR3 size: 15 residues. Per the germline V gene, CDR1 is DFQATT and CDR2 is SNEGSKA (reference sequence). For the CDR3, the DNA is TGCAGTGCTAGAGCCCGGCTGGCAGCGGCAGATACGCAGTATTTT. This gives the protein CSARARLAAADTQYF.

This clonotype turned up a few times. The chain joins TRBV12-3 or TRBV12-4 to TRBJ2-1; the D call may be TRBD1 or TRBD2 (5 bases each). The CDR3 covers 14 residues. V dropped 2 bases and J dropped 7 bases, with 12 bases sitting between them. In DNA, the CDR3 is TGTGCCAGCAGTTTACGGGGATCAGGGAATGAGCAGTTCTTC. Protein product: CASSLRGSGNEQFF.

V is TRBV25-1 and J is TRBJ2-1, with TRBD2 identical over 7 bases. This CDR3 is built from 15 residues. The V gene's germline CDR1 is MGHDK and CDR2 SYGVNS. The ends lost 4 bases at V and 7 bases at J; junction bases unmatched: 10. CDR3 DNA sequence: TGTGCCAGCAGTGCCCCGGGCGGGAGATTTAATGAGCAGTTCTTC. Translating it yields CASSAPGGRFNEQFF.

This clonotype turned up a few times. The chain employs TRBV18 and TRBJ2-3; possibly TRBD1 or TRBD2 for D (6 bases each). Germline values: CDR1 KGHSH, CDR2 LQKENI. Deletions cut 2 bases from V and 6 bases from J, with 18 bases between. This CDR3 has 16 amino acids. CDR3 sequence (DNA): TGTGCCAGCTCACCAATTGTACGGGGGCGCGGGGATACGCAGTATTTT. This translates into CASSPIVRGRGDTQYF.

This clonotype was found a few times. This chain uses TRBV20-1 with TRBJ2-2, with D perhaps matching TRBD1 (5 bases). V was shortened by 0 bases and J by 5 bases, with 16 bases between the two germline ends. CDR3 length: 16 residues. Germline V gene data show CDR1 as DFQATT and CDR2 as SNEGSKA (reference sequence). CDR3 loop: CSARDRRQSLTGELFF. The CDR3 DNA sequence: TGCAGTGCTAGAGACCGTCGACAGAGTCTAACCGGGGAGCTGTTTTTT.

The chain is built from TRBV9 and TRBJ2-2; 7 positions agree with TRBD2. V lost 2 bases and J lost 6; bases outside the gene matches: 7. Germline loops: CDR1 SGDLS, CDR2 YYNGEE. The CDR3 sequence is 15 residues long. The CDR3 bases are TGTGCCAGCAGCGTGTCGGCTCGGGAGGCCGGGGAGCTGTTTTTT. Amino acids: CASSVSAREAGELFF.

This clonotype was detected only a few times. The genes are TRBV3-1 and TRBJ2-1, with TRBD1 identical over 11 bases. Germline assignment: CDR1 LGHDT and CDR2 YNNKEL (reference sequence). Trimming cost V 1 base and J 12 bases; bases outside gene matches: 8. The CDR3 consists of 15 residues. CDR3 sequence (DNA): TGTGCCAGCAGCCAAGTTGGACAGGGGGCAGGGGGGCAGTTCTTC. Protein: CASSQVGQGAGGQFF.

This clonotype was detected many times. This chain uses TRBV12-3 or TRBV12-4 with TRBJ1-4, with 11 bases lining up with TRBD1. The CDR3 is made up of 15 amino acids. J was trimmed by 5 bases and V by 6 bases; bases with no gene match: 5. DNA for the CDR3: TGTGCCAGCAGACCAGGACAGGGGGCAAATGAAAAACTGTTTTTT. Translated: CASRPGQGANEKLFF.

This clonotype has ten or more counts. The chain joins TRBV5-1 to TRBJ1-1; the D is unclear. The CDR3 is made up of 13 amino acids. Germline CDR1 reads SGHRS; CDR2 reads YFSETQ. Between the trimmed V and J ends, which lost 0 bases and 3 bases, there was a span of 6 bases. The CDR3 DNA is TGCGCCAGCAGCTTGGATGGGGACACTGAAGCTTTCTTT. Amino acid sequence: CASSLDGDTEAFF.